This entry lists 10 T cell receptor beta chains sequenced from one sample in a study of human T cells and chemical hapten exposure. MiXCR, applied by TCRdb to the 5' RACE reads, yields one record per CDR3 protein. The table shows about 140,000 distinct CDR3 sequences, with 3.5% to 5% occurring only once. Sequencing started from total RNA isolated from unfractionated whole blood. These receptors were obtained from a female donor in good health.

This clonotype was recorded many times. The CDR3 coding sequence is TGTGCCAGCAGCCCCTCGGGGAGGGCGCGCAATCAGCCCCAGCATTTT. This codes for CASSPSGRARNQPQHF. V gene TRBV6-2 or TRBV6-3 combines with J gene TRBJ1-5; D is undetermined. This CDR3 is built from 16 residues. From germline, CDR1 is MNHEY and CDR2 SVGEGT. The V end lost 6 bases, the J end lost 2 bases, and 17 bases lay between the germline ends.

This clonotype was seen ten or more times. The chain is built from TRBV12-3 or TRBV12-4 and TRBJ2-5; the match to TRBD2 covers 11 bases. The CDR3 contains 16 residues. Trimming cost V 5 bases and J 1 base; bases outside gene matches: 6. The CDR3 spells CASSPALAGGQETQYF. The CDR3, as DNA: TGTGCCAGCAGTCCAGCCCTAGCGGGGGGCCAAGAGACCCAGTACTTC.

At least ten counts were recorded for this clonotype. The chain is built from TRBV7-2 and TRBJ1-1; D not resolved. This CDR3 contains 11 residues. Germline V gene lookup returns CDR1 SGHTA and CDR2 FQGNSA. V was cut by 7 bases and J by 9 bases, with 12 bases left in between. CDR3 in amino acids: CASTVRHQAFF. In nucleotides, the CDR3 is TGTGCCAGCACCGTACGGCATCAAGCTTTCTTT.

This clonotype was observed many times. The J gene is TRBJ2-1, the V gene TRBV11-2; 9 nucleotides match TRBD1. Germline CDR1 reads SGHAT; CDR2 reads FQNNGV. This CDR3 has 15 residues. Losses at the gene ends were 5 bases for V and 7 bases for J; bases not matched to a gene: 9. The CDR3 coding sequence is TGTGCCAGCAGCGTACCGGGACAGGGCAGGAATGAGCAGTTCTTC. The encoded protein is CASSVPGQGRNEQFF.

This clonotype was seen at least ten times. The chain joins TRBV7-2 to TRBJ2-5; the match to TRBD2 covers 9 bases. The V gene end was trimmed by 1 base and the J gene end by 2 bases; junction bases not matched to a gene: 5. Germline loops: CDR1 SGHTA, CDR2 FQGNSA. This CDR3 has 16 residues. As DNA, the CDR3 is TGTGCCAGCAGCTTAGATAGCGGGGGACTACAAGAGACCCAGTACTTC. It encodes CASSLDSGGLQETQYF.

This clonotype occurred many times. The chain couples TRBV29-1 to TRBJ1-2; 7 nucleotides agree with TRBD1. Germline loops: CDR1 SQVTM, CDR2 ANQGSEA. V shed 7 bases and J 6 bases; nucleotides not matched to a gene: 2. The CDR3 is made up of 10 amino acids. The chain's CDR3 is CSAGTDGYTF. CDR3 coding DNA: TGCAGCGCCGGGACAGATGGCTACACCTTC.

Ten or more counts support this clonotype. The chain employs TRBV28 and TRBJ1-2; unclear D gene. The V end lost 7 bases, the J end lost 0 bases, and 12 bases lay between the germline ends. The CDR3 covers 14 residues. Germline CDR1 MDHEN, CDR2 SYDVKM. The CDR3 protein is CASTLGSTNYGYTF. CDR3 in DNA: TGTGCCAGCACCCTGGGCAGCACTAACTATGGCTACACCTTC.

This clonotype was seen at least ten times. The rearrangement uses TRBV7-2 and TRBJ2-3; a weak D match, TRBD1 (5 bases). The CDR3 covers 13 residues. V dropped 4 bases and J dropped 6 bases, with 11 bases sitting between them. Germline V CDR1 and CDR2: SGHTA, FQGNSA. The CDR3 region is CASSCNRKDTQYF. DNA of the CDR3: TGTGCCAGCAGCTGTAACAGGAAGGATACGCAGTATTTT.

The chain combines TRBV20-1 with TRBJ1-2; maybe TRBD1 (6 bases). The germline V gene has CDR1 DFQATT and CDR2 SNEGSKA (reference sequence). CDR3 length equals 13 residues. Trimming shortened V by 1 base and J by 8 bases, and 14 bases separated the two germline ends. DNA for the CDR3: TGCAGTGCTAGAGTGGGGGGCGCAATCGGCTACACCTTC. Residues: CSARVGGAIGYTF.

V and J are TRBV7-2 and TRBJ2-3; 9 positions match TRBD2. J gave up 7 bases and V 1 base, and 12 bases lay outside the gene matches. The CDR3 runs 17 residues. CDR1 is SGHTA and CDR2 is FQGNSA in the germline V gene. CDR3 bases: TGTGCCAGCAGCTTAGACTTTGCGGGGGGGCTCGCAAATACGCAGTATTTT. Amino acids: CASSLDFAGGLANTQYF.